One sample yielded the 13 T cell receptor beta chains listed below, sequenced in a study of CD8 T cells in ankylosing spondylitis. TCRdb re-derived calls from the 5' RACE reads in MiXCR, one entry per CDR3 protein. The profile shows a few hundred thousand distinct CDR3 sequences, 15% to 20% of them singletons. The sample comprised blood, either unsorted or a sorted T cell fraction (not recorded which). These receptors were taken from a male donor with ankylosing spondylitis or in good health (not recorded which).

The sample holds a few counts of this clonotype. The rearrangement uses TRBV29-1 and TRBJ1-2; D call uncertain. Germline V gives CDR1 SQVTM, CDR2 ANQGSEA. The ends were cut back, 3 bases at V and 5 bases at J, with 10 bases in the middle. The CDR3 totals 12 residues. DNA for the CDR3: TGCAGCGTTGAGAGTGAGCTATATGGCTACACCTTC. This sequence encodes CSVESELYGYTF. The full variable domain, in which reference TRBV29-1 and TRBJ1-2 provide the parts outside the CDR3, is SAVISQKPSRDICQRGTSLTIQCQVDSQVTMMFWYRQQPGQSLTLIATANQGSEATYESGFVIDKFPISRPNLTFSTLTVSNMSPEDSSIYLCSVESELYGYTFGSGTRLTVV.

This clonotype was detected only a few times. V and J are TRBV29-1 and TRBJ2-7; D not certain. Germline values: CDR1 SQVTM, CDR2 ANQGSEA. The ends were cut back, 7 bases at V and 2 bases at J, with 15 bases in the middle. The CDR3 length is 13 residues. CDR3 region: CSAESALTYEQYF. The DNA of the CDR3 is TGCAGCGCCGAATCGGCTCTGACCTACGAGCAGTACTTC.

This clonotype has ten or more counts. CDR3 amino acids: CSVVALGLEQYF. CDR3 coding DNA: TGCAGCGTCGTTGCCCTCGGGCTCGAGCAGTACTTC. This sequence joins TRBV29-1 and TRBJ2-7, with no clear D. This CDR3 is 12 amino acids long. Germline V gene data show CDR1 as SQVTM and CDR2 as ANQGSEA. Trimming removed 6 bases from V and 6 bases from J, with 15 bases in between.

The V gene is TRBV20-1, the J gene TRBJ2-7; 8 bases agree with TRBD1. J lost 0 bases, V lost 6 bases, and 4 bases had no gene match. Germline V gives CDR1 DFQATT, CDR2 SNEGSKA (reference sequence). The CDR3 covers 13 residues. CDR3: CSAGQGSSYEQYF. Written as DNA, the CDR3 is TGCAGTGCCGGACAGGGAAGCTCCTACGAGCAGTACTTC.

This rearrangement joins TRBV27 to TRBJ2-1; 7 nucleotides align to TRBD2. The CDR3 loop spans 14 amino acids. Germline V lookup: CDR1 MNHEY, CDR2 SMNVEV (reference sequence). V lost 5 bases to trimming and J lost 5 bases; unmatched junction nucleotides: 6. The CDR3 DNA is TGTGCCAGCAGTAAACTCGGGACTAACAATGAGCAGTTCTTC. Encoded protein: CASSKLGTNNEQFF.

The CDR3 loop reads CASSGNRINYGYTF. CDR3 nucleotides: TGTGCCAGCAGTGGAAACAGGATAAACTATGGCTACACCTTC. The chain uses TRBV6-2 or TRBV6-3 and TRBJ1-2; D may be TRBD1 (5 bases). The V end lost 5 bases, the J end lost 2 bases, and 12 bases lay between the germline ends. Germline V CDR1 and CDR2: MNHEY, SVGEGT. The CDR3 loop spans 14 amino acids.

V gene TRBV5-1 combines with J gene TRBJ2-1; TRBD1 or TRBD2 may be the D gene (5 bases each). The V end was cut by 0 bases, the J end by 8 bases, with 18 bases between. This CDR3 comprises 16 residues. Germline CDR1 SGHRS, CDR2 YFSETQ. CDR3 nucleotide sequence: TGCGCCAGCAGCTTGGAACCGGGACCCGCGGTCGATGAGCAGTTCTTC. This translates into CASSLEPGPAVDEQFF.

This chain uses TRBV5-5 with TRBJ2-7, with TRBD1 as a possible D gene (5 bases). Germline CDR1 and CDR2: SGHKS and YYEKEE (reference sequence). The CDR3 is 15 residues long. With 1 base removed from V and 2 bases from J, the gap between germline ends came to 13 bases. CDR3 loop: CASSLLSGSTYEQYF. In nucleotides, the CDR3 is TGTGCCAGCAGCTTGCTTTCAGGGTCTACCTACGAGCAGTACTTC.

This clonotype was found a few times. J is TRBJ1-5 and V is TRBV19; D unresolved. The CDR3 contains 15 residues. Trimming removed 6 bases from V and 0 bases from J, with 12 bases in between. Germline CDR1 LNHDA, CDR2 SQIVND (reference sequence). The CDR3 nucleotides read TGTGCCAGTAGACGAGCTTATTATAGCAATCAGCCCCAGCATTTT. This translates into CASRRAYYSNQPQHF.

This clonotype has more than one count but fewer than ten. This chain connects TRBV6-5 to TRBJ2-3; tentative D call: TRBD2 (7 bases). The CDR3 sequence is 15 residues long. Per germline, CDR1 MNHEY and CDR2 SVGAGI. The V gene lost 2 bases and the J gene lost 2 bases, with 11 bases spanning the gap. The CDR3 sequence is CASSYGGDITDTQYF. The CDR3 coding sequence is TGTGCCAGCAGTTACGGGGGGGACATCACAGATACGCAGTATTTT.

The table lists this clonotype with a few counts. The genes are TRBV20-1 and TRBJ2-7; 7 nucleotides align to TRBD2. The CDR3 has 15 amino acids. The germline gives CDR1 DFQATT, CDR2 SNEGSKA (reference sequence). Trimming took 0 bases from V and 0 from J; bases not matched to a gene: 5. The DNA of the CDR3 is TGCAGTGCTAGAGAAAGAGCGGGGAACTCCTACGAGCAGTACTTC. The encoded protein is CSARERAGNSYEQYF.

This clonotype was counted a few times. The chain recombines TRBV29-1 with TRBJ2-4; D is unclear. The CDR3 totals 13 residues. Looked up from germline, CDR1 is SQVTM and CDR2 is ANQGSEA. V lost 4 bases, J lost 0 bases, and 7 bases lay in between. CDR3 sequence: CSVVLEAKNIQYF. Written as DNA, the CDR3 is TGCAGCGTTGTTCTGGAAGCCAAAAACATTCAGTACTTC.

To note about this clonotype: A much larger clone is a single base away; this may be a read error. The chain is built from TRBV7-2 and TRBJ2-1; no definite D call. The CDR3 loop spans 15 amino acids. Germline-derived CDR1 and CDR2 are SGHTA and FQGNSA. The CDR3, as DNA: TGTGCCAGCAGCTTAGTGGTAACCGCGAACTATGAGCAGCTCTTC. As protein: CASSLVVTANYEQLF.